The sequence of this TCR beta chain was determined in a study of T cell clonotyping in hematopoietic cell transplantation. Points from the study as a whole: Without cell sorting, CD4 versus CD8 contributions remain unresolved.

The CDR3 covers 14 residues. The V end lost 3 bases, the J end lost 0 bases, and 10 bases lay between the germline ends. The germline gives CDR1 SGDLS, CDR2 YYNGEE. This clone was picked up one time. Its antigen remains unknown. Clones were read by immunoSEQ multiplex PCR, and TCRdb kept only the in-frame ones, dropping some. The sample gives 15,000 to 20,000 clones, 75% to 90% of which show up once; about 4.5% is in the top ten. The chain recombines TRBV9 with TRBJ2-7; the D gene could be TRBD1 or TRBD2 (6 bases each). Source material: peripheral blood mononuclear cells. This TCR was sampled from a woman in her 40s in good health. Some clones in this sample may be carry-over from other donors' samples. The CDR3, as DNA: TGTGCCAGCAGCGGCGGGGACACCTCCTACGAGCAGTACTTC. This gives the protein CASSGGDTSYEQYF.